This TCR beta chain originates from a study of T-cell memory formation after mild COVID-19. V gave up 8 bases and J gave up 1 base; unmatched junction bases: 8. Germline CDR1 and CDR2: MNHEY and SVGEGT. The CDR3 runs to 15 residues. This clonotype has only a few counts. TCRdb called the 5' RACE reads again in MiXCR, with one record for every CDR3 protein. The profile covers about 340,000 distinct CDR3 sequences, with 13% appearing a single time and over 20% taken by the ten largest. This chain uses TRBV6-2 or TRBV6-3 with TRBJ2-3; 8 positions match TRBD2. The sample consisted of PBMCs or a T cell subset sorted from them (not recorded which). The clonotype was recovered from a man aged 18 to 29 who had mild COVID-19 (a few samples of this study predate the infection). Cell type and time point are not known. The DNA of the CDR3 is TGTGCCAGCCGGCCTAGCGGGTCTCGCACAGATACGCAGTATTTT. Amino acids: CASRPSGSRTDTQYF.